This T cell receptor beta chain emerged from a study of control samples from healthy donors and cancer patients. Measured with immunoSEQ multiplex PCR; TCRdb has only the in-frame clones, and not every one. The sample lists roughly 41,000 clones, less than 95% occurring once. V was clipped by 4 bases and J by 5 bases; unmatched bases: 9. The CDR3 is 16 amino acids. Germline V gives CDR1 MNHNS, CDR2 SASEGT. The sample consisted of blood. The source of this sequence is a man aged 55-75 years in good health. The chain couples TRBV6-1 to TRBJ2-1; 9 positions match TRBD2. CDR3 bases: TGTGCCAGCAGTGTACAGGGACTAGCATTTCACAATGAGCAGTTCTTC. Its translation is CASSVQGLAFHNEQFF.